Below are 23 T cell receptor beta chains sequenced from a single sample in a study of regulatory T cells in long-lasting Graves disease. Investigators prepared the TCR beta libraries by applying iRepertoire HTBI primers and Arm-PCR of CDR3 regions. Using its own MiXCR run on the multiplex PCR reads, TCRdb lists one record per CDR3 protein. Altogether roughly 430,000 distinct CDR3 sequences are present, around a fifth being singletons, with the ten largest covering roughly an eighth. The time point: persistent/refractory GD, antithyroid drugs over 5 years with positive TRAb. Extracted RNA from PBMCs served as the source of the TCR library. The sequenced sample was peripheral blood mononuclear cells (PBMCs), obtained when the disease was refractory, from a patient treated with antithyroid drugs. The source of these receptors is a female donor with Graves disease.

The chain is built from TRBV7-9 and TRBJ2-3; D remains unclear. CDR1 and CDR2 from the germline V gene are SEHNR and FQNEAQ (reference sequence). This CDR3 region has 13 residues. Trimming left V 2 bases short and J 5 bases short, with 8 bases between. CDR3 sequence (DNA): TGTGCCAGCAGCTTATGGTCGGGAGATACGCAGTATTTT. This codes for CASSLWSGDTQYF.

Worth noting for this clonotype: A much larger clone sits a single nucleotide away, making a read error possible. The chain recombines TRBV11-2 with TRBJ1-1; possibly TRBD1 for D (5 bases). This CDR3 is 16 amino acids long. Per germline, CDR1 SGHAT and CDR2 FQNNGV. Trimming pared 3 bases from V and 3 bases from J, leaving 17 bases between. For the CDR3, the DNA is TGTGCCAGCAGCTTCTGGGGGTTCTCCGCTGACACTGAAGCTTTCTTT. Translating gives CASSFWGFSADTEAFF.

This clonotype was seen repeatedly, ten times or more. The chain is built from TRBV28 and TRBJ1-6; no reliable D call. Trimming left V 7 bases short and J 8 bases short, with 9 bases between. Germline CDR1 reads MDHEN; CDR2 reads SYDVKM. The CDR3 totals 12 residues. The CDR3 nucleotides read TGTGCCAGCACTCGGGGTGATTCACCCCTCCACTTT. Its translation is CASTRGDSPLHF.

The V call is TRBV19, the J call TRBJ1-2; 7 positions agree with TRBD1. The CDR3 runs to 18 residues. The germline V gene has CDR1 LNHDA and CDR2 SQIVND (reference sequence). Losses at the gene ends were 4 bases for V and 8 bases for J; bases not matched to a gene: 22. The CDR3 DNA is TGTGCCAGTAGTACTCTCTTATTTCGGGACAGCGGAAAGGACGGCTACACCTTC. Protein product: CASSTLLFRDSGKDGYTF.

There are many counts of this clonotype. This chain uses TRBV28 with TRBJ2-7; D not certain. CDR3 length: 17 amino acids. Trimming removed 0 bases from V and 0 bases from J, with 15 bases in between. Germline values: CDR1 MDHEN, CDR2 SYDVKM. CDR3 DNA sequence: TGTGCCAGCAGTTTATGGTCCCTTAAGCCCTTCTCCTACGAGCAGTACTTC. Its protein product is CASSLWSLKPFSYEQYF.

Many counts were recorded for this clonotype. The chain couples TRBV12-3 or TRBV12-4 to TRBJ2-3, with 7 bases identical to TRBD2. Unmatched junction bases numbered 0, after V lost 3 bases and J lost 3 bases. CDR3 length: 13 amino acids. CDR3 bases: TGTGCCAGCAGTTTTAGCGGGACAGATACGCAGTATTTT. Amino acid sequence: CASSFSGTDTQYF.

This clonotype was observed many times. CDR3 DNA sequence: TGTGCCAGCAAGGAGGGAGGGATCTCCTACGAGCAGTACTTC. Encoded protein: CASKEGGISYEQYF. The chain has TRBV2 and TRBJ2-7; 7 positions agree with TRBD2. This CDR3 comprises 14 residues. V shed 7 bases and J 0 bases; nucleotides not matched to a gene: 6. The germline V gene encodes CDR1 SNHLY and CDR2 FYNNEI.

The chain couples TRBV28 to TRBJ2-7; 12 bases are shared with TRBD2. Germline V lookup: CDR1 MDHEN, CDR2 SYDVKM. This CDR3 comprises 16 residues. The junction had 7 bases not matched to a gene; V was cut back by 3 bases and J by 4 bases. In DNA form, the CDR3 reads TGTGCCAGCAGTTTCCGACTAGCGGGAGTGGGGTACGAGCAGTACTTC. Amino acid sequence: CASSFRLAGVGYEQYF. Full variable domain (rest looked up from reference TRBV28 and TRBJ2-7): DVKVTQSSRYLVKRTGEKVFLECVQDMDHENMFWYRQDPGLGLRLIYFSYDVKMKEKGDIPEGYSVSREKKERFSLILESASTNQTSMYLCASSFRLAGVGYEQYFGPGTRLTVT.

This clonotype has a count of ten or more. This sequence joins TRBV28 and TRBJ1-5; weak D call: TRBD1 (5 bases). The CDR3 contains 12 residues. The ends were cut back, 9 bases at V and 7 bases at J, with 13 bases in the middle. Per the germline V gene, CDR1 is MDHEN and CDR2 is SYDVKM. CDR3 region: CASGGLEQPQHF. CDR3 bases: TGTGCCAGTGGGGGGTTAGAACAGCCCCAGCATTTT.

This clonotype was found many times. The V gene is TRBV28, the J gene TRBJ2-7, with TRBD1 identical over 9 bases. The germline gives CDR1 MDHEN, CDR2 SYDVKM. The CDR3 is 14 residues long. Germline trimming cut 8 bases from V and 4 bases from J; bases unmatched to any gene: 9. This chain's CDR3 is CASRTETGGYEQYF. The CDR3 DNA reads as TGTGCCAGCCGTACCGAGACAGGGGGGTACGAGCAGTACTTC.

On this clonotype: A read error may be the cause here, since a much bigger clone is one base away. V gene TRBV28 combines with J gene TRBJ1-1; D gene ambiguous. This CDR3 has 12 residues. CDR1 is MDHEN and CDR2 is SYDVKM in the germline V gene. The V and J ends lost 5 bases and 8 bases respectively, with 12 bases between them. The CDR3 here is CASSEYMEEAFF. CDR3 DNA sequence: TGTGCCAGCAGTGAGTATATGGAGGAAGCTTTCTTT. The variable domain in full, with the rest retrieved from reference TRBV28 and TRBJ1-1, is DVKVTQSSRYLVKRTGEKVFLECVQDMDHENMFWYRQDPGLGLRLIYFSYDVKMKEKGDIPEGYSVSREKKERFSLILESASTNQTSMYLCASSEYMEEAFFGQGTRLTVV.

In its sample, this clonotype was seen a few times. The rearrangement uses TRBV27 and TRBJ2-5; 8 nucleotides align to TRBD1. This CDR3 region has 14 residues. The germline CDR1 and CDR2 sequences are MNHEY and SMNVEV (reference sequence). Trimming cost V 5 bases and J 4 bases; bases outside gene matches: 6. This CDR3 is CASSRQGARETQYF. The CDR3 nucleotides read TGTGCCAGCAGTCGGCAGGGGGCCCGAGAGACCCAGTACTTC.

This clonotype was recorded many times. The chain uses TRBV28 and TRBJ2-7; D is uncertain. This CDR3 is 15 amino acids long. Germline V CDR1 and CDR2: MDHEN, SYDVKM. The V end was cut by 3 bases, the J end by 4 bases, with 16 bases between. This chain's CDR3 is CASSFSQTPPYEQYF. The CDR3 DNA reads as TGTGCCAGCAGTTTCTCCCAGACCCCACCTTACGAGCAGTACTTC.

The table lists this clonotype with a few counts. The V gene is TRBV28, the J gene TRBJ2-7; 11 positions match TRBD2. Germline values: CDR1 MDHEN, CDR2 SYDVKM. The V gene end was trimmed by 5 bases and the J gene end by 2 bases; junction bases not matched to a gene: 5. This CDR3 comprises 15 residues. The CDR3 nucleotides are TGTGCCAGCAGTCAAGTAGCGGGAGGGCCCTACGAGCAGTACTTC. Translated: CASSQVAGGPYEQYF.

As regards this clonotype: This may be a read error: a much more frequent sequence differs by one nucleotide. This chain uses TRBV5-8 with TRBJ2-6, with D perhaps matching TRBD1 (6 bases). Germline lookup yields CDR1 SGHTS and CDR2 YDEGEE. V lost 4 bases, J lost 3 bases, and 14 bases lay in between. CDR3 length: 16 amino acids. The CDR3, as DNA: TGTGCCAGCAGCCATGACAGGTCTCGTGGGGCCAACGTCCTGACTTTC. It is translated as CASSHDRSRGANVLTF.

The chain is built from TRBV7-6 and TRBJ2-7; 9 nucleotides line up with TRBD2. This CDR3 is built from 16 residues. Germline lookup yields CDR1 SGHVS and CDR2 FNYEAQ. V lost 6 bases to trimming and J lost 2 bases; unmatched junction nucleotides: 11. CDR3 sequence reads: CASSRMAGGPAYEQYF. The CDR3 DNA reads TGTGCCAGCAGTAGAATGGCGGGAGGGCCGGCCTACGAGCAGTACTTC.

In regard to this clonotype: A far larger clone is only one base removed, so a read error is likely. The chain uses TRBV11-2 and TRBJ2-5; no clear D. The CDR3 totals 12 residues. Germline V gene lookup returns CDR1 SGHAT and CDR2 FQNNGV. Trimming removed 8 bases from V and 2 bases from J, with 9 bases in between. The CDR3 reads CASGILQETQYF. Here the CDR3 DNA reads TGTGCCAGCGGGATATTGCAAGAGACCCAGTACTTC.

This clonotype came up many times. DNA of the CDR3: TGTGCCAGCAACCAGGGCAGGGGTGGCTACACCTTC. It encodes CASNQGRGGYTF. The rearrangement joins TRBV28 to TRBJ1-2, with D possibly TRBD1 on 6 matching bases. With 7 bases removed from V and 7 bases from J, the gap between germline ends came to 13 bases. CDR1 and CDR2 (germline): MDHEN, SYDVKM. The CDR3 is 12 amino acids.

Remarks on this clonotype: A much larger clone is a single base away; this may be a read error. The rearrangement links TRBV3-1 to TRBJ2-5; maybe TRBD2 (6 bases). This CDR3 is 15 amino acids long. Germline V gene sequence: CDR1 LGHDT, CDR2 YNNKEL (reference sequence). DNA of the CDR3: TGTGCCACCGATGGGGGGAGCGGCATCCAAGAGGCCCAGTACTTC. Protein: CATDGGSGIQEAQYF.

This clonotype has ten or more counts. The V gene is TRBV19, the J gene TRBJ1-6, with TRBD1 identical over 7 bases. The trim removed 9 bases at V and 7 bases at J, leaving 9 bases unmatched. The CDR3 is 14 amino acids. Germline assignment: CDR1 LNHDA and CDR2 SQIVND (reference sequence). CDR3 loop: CASNEDRWNSPLHF. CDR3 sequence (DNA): TGTGCCAGCAACGAGGACAGGTGGAATTCACCCCTCCACTTT.

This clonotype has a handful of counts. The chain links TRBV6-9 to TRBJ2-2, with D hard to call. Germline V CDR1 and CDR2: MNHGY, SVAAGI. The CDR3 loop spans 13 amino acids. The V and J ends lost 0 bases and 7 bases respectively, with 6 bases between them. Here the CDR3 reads CASSYSEDGELFF. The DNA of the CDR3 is TGTGCCAGCAGTTATTCTGAGGACGGGGAGCTGTTTTTT.

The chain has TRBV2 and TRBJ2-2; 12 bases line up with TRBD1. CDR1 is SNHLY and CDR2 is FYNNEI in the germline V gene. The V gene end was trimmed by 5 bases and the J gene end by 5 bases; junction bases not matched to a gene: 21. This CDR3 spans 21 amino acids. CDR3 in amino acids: CASSSRNRGQGAPELTGELFF. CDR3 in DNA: TGTGCCAGCAGTTCGAGAAACCGGGGACAGGGGGCCCCCGAGTTAACCGGGGAGCTGTTTTTT.

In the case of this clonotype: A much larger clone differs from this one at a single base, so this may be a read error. The CDR3 loop is CAISESHRDAVGGYTF. The CDR3 region has the DNA TGTGCCATCAGTGAGTCGCACCGGGACGCCGTGGGAGGCTACACCTTC. The chain couples TRBV10-3 to TRBJ1-2; D perhaps matches TRBD1 (5 bases). CDR1 and CDR2 (germline): ENHRY, SYGVKD. The V and J ends lost 0 bases and 8 bases respectively, with 19 bases between them. The CDR3 loop spans 16 amino acids.